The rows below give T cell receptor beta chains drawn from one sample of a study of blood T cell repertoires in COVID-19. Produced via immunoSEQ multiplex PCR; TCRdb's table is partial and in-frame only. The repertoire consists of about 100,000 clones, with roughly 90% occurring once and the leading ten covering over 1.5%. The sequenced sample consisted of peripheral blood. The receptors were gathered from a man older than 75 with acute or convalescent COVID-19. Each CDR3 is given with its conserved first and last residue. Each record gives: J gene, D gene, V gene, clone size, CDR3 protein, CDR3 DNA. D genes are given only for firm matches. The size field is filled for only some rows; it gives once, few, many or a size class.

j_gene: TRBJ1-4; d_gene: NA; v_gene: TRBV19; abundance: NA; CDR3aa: CASSSGGGFGNEKLFF; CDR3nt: TGTGCCAGTAGTAGCGGTGGAGGATTTGGTAATGAAAAACTGTTTTTT
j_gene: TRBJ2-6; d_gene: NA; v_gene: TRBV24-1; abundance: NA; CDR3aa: CATSATGSGANVLTF; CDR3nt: TGTGCCACCAGTGCTACAGGGTCTGGGGCCAACGTCCTGACTTTC
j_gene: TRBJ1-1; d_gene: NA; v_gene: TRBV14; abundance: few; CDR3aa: CASSQEVRGGKAFF; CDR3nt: TGTGCCAGCAGCCAAGAGGTGCGGGGGGGAAAAGCTTTCTTT
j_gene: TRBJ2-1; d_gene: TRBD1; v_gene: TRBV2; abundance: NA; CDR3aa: CASSLYRGLSEQFF; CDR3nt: TGTGCCAGCAGTTTATACAGGGGGCTGAGTGAGCAGTTCTTC
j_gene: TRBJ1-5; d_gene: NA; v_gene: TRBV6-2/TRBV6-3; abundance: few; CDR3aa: CASSYDSPGQPQHF; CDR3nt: TGTGCCAGCAGTTACGACAGCCCAGGTCAGCCCCAGCATTTT
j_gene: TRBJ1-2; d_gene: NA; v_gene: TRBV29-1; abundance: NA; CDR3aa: CSVELGGGFHYGYTF; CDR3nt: TGCAGCGTTGAATTGGGAGGGGGATTCCACTATGGCTACACCTTC
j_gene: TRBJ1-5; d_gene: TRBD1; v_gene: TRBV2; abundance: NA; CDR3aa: CASSGPGQGNQPQHF; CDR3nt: TGTGCCAGCAGTGGACCGGGACAGGGGAATCAGCCCCAGCATTTT
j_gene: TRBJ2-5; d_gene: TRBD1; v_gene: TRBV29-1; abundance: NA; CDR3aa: CSVLGTVQETQYF; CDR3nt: TGCAGCGTTCTCGGGACAGTCCAAGAGACCCAGTACTTC
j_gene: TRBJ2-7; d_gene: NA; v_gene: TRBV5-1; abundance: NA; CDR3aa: CASSLEGLANHEQYF; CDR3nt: TGCGCCAGCAGCTTGGAAGGTCTAGCCAACCACGAGCAGTACTTC
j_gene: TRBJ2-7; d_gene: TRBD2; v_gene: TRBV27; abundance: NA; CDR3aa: CASSLQAGEYEQYF; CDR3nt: TGTGCCAGCAGTTTACAAGCGGGAGAGTACGAGCAGTACTTC
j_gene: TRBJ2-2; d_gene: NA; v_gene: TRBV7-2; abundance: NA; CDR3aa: CASSLSSLVDAGELFF; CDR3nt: TGTGCCAGCAGCTTAAGTTCTCTAGTTGATGCCGGGGAGCTGTTTTTT
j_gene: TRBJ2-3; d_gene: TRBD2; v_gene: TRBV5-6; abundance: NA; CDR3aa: CASSFIVRTSGTDTQYF; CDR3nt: TGTGCCAGCAGCTTCATAGTTCGGACTAGCGGGACAGATACGCAGTATTTT
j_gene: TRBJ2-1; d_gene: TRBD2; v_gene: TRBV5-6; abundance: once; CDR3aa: CASSQGLEPYNEQFF; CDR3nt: TGTGCCAGCAGCCAAGGACTAGAACCATACAATGAGCAGTTCTTC
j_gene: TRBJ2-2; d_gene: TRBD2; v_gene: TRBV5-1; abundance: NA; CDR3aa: CASSASLAGGTTGELFF; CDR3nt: TGCGCCAGCAGCGCATCCTTAGCGGGAGGGACCACCGGGGAGCTGTTTTTT
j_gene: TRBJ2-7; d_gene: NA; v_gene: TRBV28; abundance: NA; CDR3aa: CASSSPGHRYEQYF; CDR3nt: TGTGCCAGCAGTTCCCCGGGACACCGGTACGAGCAGTACTTC
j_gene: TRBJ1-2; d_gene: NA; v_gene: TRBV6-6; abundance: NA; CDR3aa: CASSLTRFAWGTGNGYTF; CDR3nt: TGTGCCAGCAGTCTAACACGATTTGCCTGGGGAACCGGGAATGGCTACACCTTC
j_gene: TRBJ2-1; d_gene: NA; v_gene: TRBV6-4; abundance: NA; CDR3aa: CASSDYWGDGFNEQFF; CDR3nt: TGTGCCAGCAGTGATTACTGGGGCGATGGGTTCAATGAGCAGTTCTTC
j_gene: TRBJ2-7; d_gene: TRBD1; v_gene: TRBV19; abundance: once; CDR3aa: CASSQTGETYEQYF; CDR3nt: TGTGCCAGTAGCCAAACAGGGGAAACCTACGAGCAGTACTTC
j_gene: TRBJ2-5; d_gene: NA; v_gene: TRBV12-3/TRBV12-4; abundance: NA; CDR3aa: CASSRSQETQYF; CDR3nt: TGTGCCAGCAGCCGCAGCCAAGAGACCCAGTACTTC
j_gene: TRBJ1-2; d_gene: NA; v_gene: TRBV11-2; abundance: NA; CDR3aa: CASSLGRINYGYTF; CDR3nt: TGTGCCAGCAGCTTGGGCAGGATTAACTATGGCTACACCTTC
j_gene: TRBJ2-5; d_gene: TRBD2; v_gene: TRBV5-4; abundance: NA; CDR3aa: CASSSGTSLSETQYF; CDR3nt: TGTGCCAGCAGCTCCGGGACTAGCTTATCTGAGACCCAGTACTTC
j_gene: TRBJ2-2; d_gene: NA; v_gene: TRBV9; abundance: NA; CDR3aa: CASSVQVNTGELFF; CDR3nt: TGTGCCAGCAGCGTACAGGTGAACACCGGGGAGCTGTTTTTT
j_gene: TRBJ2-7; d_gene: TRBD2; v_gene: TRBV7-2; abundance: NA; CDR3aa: CAINGGETYEQYF; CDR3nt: TGTGCCATCAACGGGGGGGAGACCTACGAGCAGTACTTC
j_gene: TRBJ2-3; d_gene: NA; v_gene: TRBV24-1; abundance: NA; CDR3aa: CATSEHVTDTQYF; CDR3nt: TGTGCCACCAGTGAACATGTCACAGATACGCAGTATTTT
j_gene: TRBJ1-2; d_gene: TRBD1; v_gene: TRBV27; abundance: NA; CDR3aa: CASSPGDSWGYTF; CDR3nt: TGTGCCAGCAGTCCCGGGGACAGTTGGGGCTACACCTTC
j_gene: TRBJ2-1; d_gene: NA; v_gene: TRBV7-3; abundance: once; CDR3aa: CASSSYGAGTEQFF; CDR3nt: TGTGCCAGCAGCTCCTACGGTGCGGGGACTGAGCAGTTCTTC
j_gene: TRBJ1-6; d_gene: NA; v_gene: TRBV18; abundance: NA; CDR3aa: CASSPDTVGNSPLHF; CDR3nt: TGTGCCAGCTCACCCGACACGGTTGGTAATTCACCCCTCCACTTT
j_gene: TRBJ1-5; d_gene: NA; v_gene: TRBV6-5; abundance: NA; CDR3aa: CASSYSRDQPQHF; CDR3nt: TGTGCCAGCAGTTACTCGAGGGATCAGCCCCAGCATTTT
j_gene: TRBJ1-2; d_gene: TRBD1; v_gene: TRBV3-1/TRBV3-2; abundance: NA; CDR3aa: CASSQGGTVYGYTF; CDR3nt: TGTGCCAGCAGCCAAGGCGGGACAGTCTATGGCTACACCTTC
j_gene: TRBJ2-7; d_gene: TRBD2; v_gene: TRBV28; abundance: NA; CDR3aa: CASSLGLAGVGEQYF; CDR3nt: TGTGCCAGCAGTCTCGGACTAGCGGGAGTAGGTGAGCAGTACTTC
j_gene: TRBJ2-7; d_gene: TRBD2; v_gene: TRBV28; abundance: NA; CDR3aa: CASSLWVAGGGYEQYF; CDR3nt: TGTGCCAGCAGTTTATGGGTAGCGGGAGGGGGTTACGAGCAGTACTTC
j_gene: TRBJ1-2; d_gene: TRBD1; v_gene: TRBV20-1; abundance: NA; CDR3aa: CSALTGDGYTF; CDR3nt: TGCAGTGCTTTGACAGGGGATGGCTACACCTTC
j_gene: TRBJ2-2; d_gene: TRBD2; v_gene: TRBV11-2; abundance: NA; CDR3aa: CASSDRTSGNTGELFF; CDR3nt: TGTGCCAGCAGCGACCGGACTAGCGGTAACACCGGGGAGCTGTTTTTT
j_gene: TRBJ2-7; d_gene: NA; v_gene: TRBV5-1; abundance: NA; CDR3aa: CASSHEPGTISYEQYF; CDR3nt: TGCGCCAGCAGCCACGAACCGGGAACAATCTCCTACGAGCAGTACTTC
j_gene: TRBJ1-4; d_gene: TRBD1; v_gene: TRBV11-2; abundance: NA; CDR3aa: CASSPRQGLNEKLFF; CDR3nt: TGTGCCAGCAGCCCCCGACAGGGACTTAATGAAAAACTGTTTTTT
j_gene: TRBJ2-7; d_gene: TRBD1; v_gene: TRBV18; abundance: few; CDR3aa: CASSPPGGTGGLEQYF; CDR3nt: TGTGCCAGCTCACCGCCCGGGGGGACAGGGGGCCTCGAGCAGTACTTC
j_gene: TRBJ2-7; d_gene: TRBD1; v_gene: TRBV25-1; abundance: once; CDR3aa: CASSGPGQKEQYF; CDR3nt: TGTGCCAGCAGTGGGCCGGGACAGAAGGAGCAGTACTTC
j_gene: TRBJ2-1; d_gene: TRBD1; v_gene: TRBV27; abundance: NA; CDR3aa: CASSHRDRLNNEQFF; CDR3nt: TGTGCCAGCAGCCACCGGGACAGGCTGAACAATGAGCAGTTCTTC
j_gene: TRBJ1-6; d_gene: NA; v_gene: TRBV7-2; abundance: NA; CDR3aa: CASNPLAAGDNSPLHF; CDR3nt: TGTGCCAGCAACCCACTGGCTGCAGGGGATAATTCACCCCTCCACTTT
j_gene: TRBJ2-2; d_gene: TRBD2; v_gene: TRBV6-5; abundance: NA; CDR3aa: CASSLSGATGELFF; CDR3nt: TGTGCCAGCAGTCTTAGCGGGGCGACCGGGGAGCTGTTTTTT
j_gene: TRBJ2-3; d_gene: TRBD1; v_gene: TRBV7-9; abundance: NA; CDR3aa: CASSLDRVGDTQYF; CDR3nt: TGTGCCAGCAGCCTCGACAGGGTGGGGGATACGCAGTATTTT
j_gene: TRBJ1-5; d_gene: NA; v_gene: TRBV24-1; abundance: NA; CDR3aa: CATSIGGAGNQPQHF; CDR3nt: TGTGCCACCAGTATTGGGGGGGCCGGCAATCAGCCCCAGCATTTT
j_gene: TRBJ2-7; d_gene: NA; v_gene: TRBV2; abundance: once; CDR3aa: CASSASSRGYEQYF; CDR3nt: TGTGCCAGCAGTGCCAGTTCACGGGGCTACGAGCAGTACTTC
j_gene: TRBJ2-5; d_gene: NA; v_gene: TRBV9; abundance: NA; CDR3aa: CASSPSGGYQETQYF; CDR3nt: TGTGCCAGCAGCCCTTCCGGCGGATACCAAGAGACCCAGTACTTC
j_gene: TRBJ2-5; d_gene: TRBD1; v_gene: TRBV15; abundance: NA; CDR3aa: CATSRDRTGQETQYF; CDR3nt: TGTGCCACCAGCAGAGACAGGACAGGGCAAGAGACCCAGTACTTC
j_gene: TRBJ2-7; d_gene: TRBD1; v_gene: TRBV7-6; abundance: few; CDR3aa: CASSYGQGNEQYF; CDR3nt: TGTGCCAGCAGTTACGGACAGGGGAACGAGCAGTACTTC
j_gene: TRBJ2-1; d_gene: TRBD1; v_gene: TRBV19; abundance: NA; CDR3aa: CASSIGRDRFSNEQFF; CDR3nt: TGTGCCAGTAGTATAGGAAGGGACAGGTTTTCCAATGAGCAGTTCTTC
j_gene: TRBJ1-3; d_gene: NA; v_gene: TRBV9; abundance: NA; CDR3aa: CASSPPAGNTIYF; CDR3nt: TGTGCCAGCAGCCCCCCTGCTGGAAACACCATATATTTT
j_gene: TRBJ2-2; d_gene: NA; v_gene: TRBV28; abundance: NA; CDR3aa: CASSLRQLALNTGELFF; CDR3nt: TGTGCCAGCAGTTTACGACAACTAGCCCTGAACACCGGGGAGCTGTTTTTT
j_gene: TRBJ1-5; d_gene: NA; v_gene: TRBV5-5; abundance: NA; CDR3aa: CASSLEQGITPQHF; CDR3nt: TGTGCCAGCAGCCTCGAGCAGGGTATAACGCCCCAGCATTTT
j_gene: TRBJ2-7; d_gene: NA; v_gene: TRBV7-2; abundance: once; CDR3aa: CASSLARGGHEQYF; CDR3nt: TGTGCCAGCAGCCTAGCGAGGGGAGGCCACGAGCAGTACTTC
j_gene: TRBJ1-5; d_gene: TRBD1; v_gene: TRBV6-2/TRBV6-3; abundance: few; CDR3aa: CASSYRTGPFSRPQHF; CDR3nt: TGTGCCAGCAGTTATCGGACAGGGCCCTTCAGTCGGCCCCAGCATTTT
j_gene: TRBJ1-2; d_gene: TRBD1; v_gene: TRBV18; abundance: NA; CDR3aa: CASSPTGDNYGYTF; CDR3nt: TGTGCCAGCTCACCGACAGGGGATAACTATGGCTACACCTTC
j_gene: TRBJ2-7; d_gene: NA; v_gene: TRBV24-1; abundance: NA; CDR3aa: CATSEIAGDPGKQYF; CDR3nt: TGTGCCACCAGTGAAATCGCAGGGGACCCAGGGAAGCAGTACTTC
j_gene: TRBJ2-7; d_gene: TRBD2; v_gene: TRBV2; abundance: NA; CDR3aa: CASRSLAGGPHEQYF; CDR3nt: TGTGCCAGCAGATCCCTAGCGGGAGGGCCCCACGAGCAGTACTTC
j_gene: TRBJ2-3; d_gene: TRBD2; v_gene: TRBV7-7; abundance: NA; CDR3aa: CASAPDSGRSDTQYF; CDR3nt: TGTGCTAGCGCTCCCGACAGCGGGAGATCAGATACGCAGTATTTT